The 16 T cell receptor beta chains reported below all come from one sample, sequenced in a study of shared clonotypes between healthy human individuals. The table came from immunoSEQ multiplex PCR; TCRdb's copy has only in-frame clones and leaves some out. The sample has about 2.1 million clones, around 93% seen once. The naive CD8 population came from CD45RO-negative cells selected for CCR7, without terminally differentiated effector memory CD45RA+ cells. The sequencing input was naive CD8+ T cells from PBMCs. The receptors here all came from a man between 18 and 29 years old in good health. Some clones in this sample may be carry-over from other donors' samples.

Notes on this clone: Different DNA sequences within this sample yield the same CDR3. The rearrangement joins TRBV4-1 to TRBJ1-5; 7 nucleotides agree with TRBD1. Trimming took 1 base from V and 0 from J; bases not matched to a gene: 12. Germline-derived CDR1 and CDR2 are MGHRA and YSYEKL. This CDR3 comprises 19 residues. CDR3 DNA: TGCGCCAGCAGCCAAGTGGTTCGGGACAGACGTCATAGCAATCAGCCCCAGCATTTT. Amino acids: CASSQVVRDRRHSNQPQHF.

The J gene is TRBJ2-7, the V gene TRBV4-3; D may be TRBD2 (6 bases). CDR1 LGHNA and CDR2 YSLEER come from the germline V gene. Trimming cost V 1 base and J 2 bases, with 12 bases left between them. The CDR3 is made up of 15 amino acids. The CDR3 is CASSQVRRETYEQYF. The DNA of the CDR3 is TGCGCCAGCAGCCAAGTTAGGCGGGAAACCTACGAGCAGTACTTC.

J is TRBJ2-7 and V is TRBV6-1; 9 bases map to TRBD1. The J segment lost 4 bases and the V segment lost 10 bases, leaving 14 bases of the junction unmatched. Germline loops: CDR1 MNHNS, CDR2 SASEGT. The CDR3 is 15 residues long. CDR3 DNA: TGTGCCACCTCCAAACCGGGACAGGGAGTTTACGAGCAGTACTTC. Encoded protein: CATSKPGQGVYEQYF.

DNA for the CDR3: TGTGCTAGTGGTTGGGGGACAGTTTTCGGAGCCAAAAACATTCAGTACTTC. Translation: CASGWGTVFGAKNIQYF. This chain joins TRBV12-5 and TRBJ2-4, with TRBD1 matching 7 bases. V dropped 4 bases and J dropped 0; count of bases not matched to a gene: 9. Germline values: CDR1 LGHNT, CDR2 FRNRAP. The CDR3 sequence is 17 residues long.

This clone was picked up one time. One junction end disagrees with the germline gene, perhaps due to a read error. The rearrangement uses TRBV2 and TRBJ1-2; 11 positions agree with TRBD1. The CDR3 totals 15 residues. Per the germline V gene, CDR1 is SNHLY and CDR2 is FYNNEI. The CDR3: CASSTPGQGGFGHTF. Here the CDR3 DNA reads TGTGCCAGCAGTACTCCGGGACAGGGGGGGTTTGGCCACACCTTC.

The chain recombines TRBV7-9 with TRBJ2-5; D is possibly TRBD1 or TRBD2 (6 bases each). Germline CDR1 and CDR2: SEHNR and FQNEAQ (reference sequence). This CDR3 region has 15 residues. V was pared by 5 bases and J by 4 bases, with 17 bases between. The CDR3 reads CASSPGAWGGETQYF. The CDR3 nucleotides read TGTGCCAGCAGCCCGGGGGCCTGGGGAGGAGAGACCCAGTACTTC.

The gene calls are TRBV27 and TRBJ2-4, with 7 positions matching TRBD1. The CDR3 extends over 17 amino acids. J lost 0 bases, V lost 6 bases, and 11 bases had no gene match. Germline lookup yields CDR1 MNHEY and CDR2 SMNVEV (reference sequence). The CDR3 bases are TGTGCCAGCAGCCGTACAGGGGTCCCACTAGCCAAAAACATTCAGTACTTC. Translation gives CASSRTGVPLAKNIQYF.

The chain couples TRBV7-8 to TRBJ2-7; D possibly uses TRBD1 or TRBD2 (5 bases each). V lost 2 bases and J 2 bases, leaving 10 bases between the germline ends. Germline V gene lookup returns CDR1 SGHVS and CDR2 FQNEAQ. The CDR3 sequence is 14 residues long. The CDR3 nucleotides are TGTGCCAGCAGCTTAAGGGACGGAGCCTACGAGCAGTACTTC. This gives the protein CASSLRDGAYEQYF.

Notes on this clone: This sample also contains other DNA sequences that code for the same CDR3. This chain uses TRBV11-2 with TRBJ2-7, with TRBD2 matching over 10 bases. The length of the CDR3 is 15 residues. Germline CDR1 is SGHAT and CDR2 is FQNNGV. The junction had 4 bases not matched to a gene; V was cut back by 1 base and J by 4 bases. CDR3 sequence reads: CASSLGTSGTYEQYF. DNA for the CDR3: TGTGCCAGCAGCTTAGGGACTAGCGGAACTTACGAGCAGTACTTC.

The V and J genes are TRBV19 and TRBJ1-1; possibly TRBD1 for D (5 bases). Per germline, CDR1 LNHDA and CDR2 SQIVND (reference sequence). The CDR3 is 15 amino acids. The V gene lost 5 bases and the J gene lost 0 bases, with 13 bases spanning the gap. For the CDR3, the DNA is TGTGCCAGTAGTCAACAGGACAATATGAACACTGAAGCTTTCTTT. Protein product: CASSQQDNMNTEAFF.

Notes on this clone: This sample also contains other DNA sequences that code for the same CDR3. V is TRBV29-1 and J is TRBJ2-1, with D hard to call. There are 11 residues in the CDR3. V lost 6 bases and J lost 4, with 7 bases in between. CDR1 is SQVTM, CDR2 ANQGSEA, per germline. CDR3 protein: CSVLSYNEQFF. As DNA, the CDR3 is TGCAGCGTCCTGTCGTACAATGAGCAGTTCTTC.

In this sample, this clone turned up once. The chain carries TRBV27 and TRBJ2-1; tentative D call: TRBD2 (5 bases). Trimming left V 7 bases short and J 6 bases short, with 13 bases between. Germline CDR1 MNHEY, CDR2 SMNVEV (reference sequence). This CDR3 region has 13 residues. CDR3 protein: CASKILGGNEQFF. The CDR3 nucleotides read TGTGCCAGCAAGATATTAGGAGGCAATGAGCAGTTCTTC.

This clone was detected once. CDR3 nucleotides: TGTGCCAGCTTGGCGGGACCCCACACAGATACGCAGTATTTT. Translation: CASLAGPHTDTQYF. This rearrangement joins TRBV6-6 to TRBJ2-3, with a tentative D call TRBD2 (6 bases). CDR1 is MNHNY, CDR2 SVGAGI, per germline (reference sequence). The CDR3 spans 14 residues. Trimming took off 8 bases at V and 2 bases at J, with 14 bases between the two ends.

The CDR3 sequence is CASSFGNGRPPYEQYF. The CDR3 DNA reads TGTGCCAGCAGTTTTGGAAACGGCAGGCCGCCCTACGAGCAGTACTTC. The chain carries TRBV27 and TRBJ2-7; D remains ambiguous. The germline V gene encodes CDR1 MNHEY and CDR2 SMNVEV (reference sequence). With 3 bases removed from V and 2 bases from J, the gap between germline ends came to 17 bases. This CDR3 spans 16 amino acids.

CDR3 bases: TGTGCCAGCAGCTTAGTTCTTCGGGGACTAGGATCCGGGGAGCTGTTTTTT. It encodes CASSLVLRGLGSGELFF. The chain employs TRBV7-2 and TRBJ2-2, with TRBD2 matching over 8 bases. Trimming at V came to 1 base and at J to 6 bases, leaving 10 bases not matched to a gene. CDR3 length: 17 amino acids. Germline V CDR1 and CDR2: SGHTA, FQGNSA.

This sequence joins TRBV30 and TRBJ2-7; TRBD2 aligns across 11 bases. Germline V gives CDR1 GTSNPN, CDR2 SVGIG (reference sequence). The CDR3 loop spans 14 amino acids. V lost 0 bases, J lost 7 bases, and 5 bases stayed unmatched. CDR3 coding DNA: TGTGCCTGGAGTGTGCGACTAGCGGGACATGAGCAGTACTTC. Its protein is CAWSVRLAGHEQYF. The full variable domain, its missing parts supplied by reference TRBV30 and TRBJ2-7, is SQTIHQWPATLVQPVGSPLSLECTVEGTSNPNLYWYRQAAGRGLQLLFYSVGIGQISSEVPQNLSASRPQDRQFILSSKKLLLSDSGFYLCAWSVRLAGHEQYFGPGTRLTVT.